The present entry profiles one T cell receptor (beta chain) with its context. This sample was included in a study of T cell changes during pregnancy in multiple sclerosis. The V and J ends lost 0 bases and 6 bases respectively, with 9 bases between them. Per germline, CDR1 SGDLS and CDR2 YYNGEE. The CDR3 runs to 13 residues. Assay: immunoSEQ multiplex PCR; the TCRdb copy retains only in-frame clones and omits some. The profile covers roughly 99,000 clones, with about 90% appearing a single time and less than 0.85% taken by the ten largest. This chain joins TRBV9 and TRBJ1-2; no firm D call. The sequence was collected from a female donor in good health, enrolled as a control in a pregnancy study. Sequenced here: peripheral blood, sampled in the third trimester of pregnancy. CDR3 nucleotides: TGTGCCAGCAGCGTAGGAGGCGGCGATGGCTACACCTTC. It translates to CASSVGGGDGYTF.